This TCR beta chain was captured by sequencing in a study of blood T cells in healthy people across ages. Study-level findings and limits: Unsorted PBMCs prevented conclusive naive versus antigen-experienced comparison.

V lost 10 bases to trimming and J lost 0 bases; unmatched junction nucleotides: 9. CDR3 length equals 15 residues. From germline, CDR1 is SNHLY and CDR2 FYNNEI. Caucasian, healthy and from Russia, the donors were aged between about 6 and 90. The table lists this clonotype with a few counts. Its antigen remains unidentified. Alongside a J-beta primer mix, a sample-barcoded 5' primer served in a second PCR lasting about 7 to 12 cycles. Every sample gave at least 3 million paired-end reads containing CDR3. TCRdb fed the 5' RACE reads into MiXCR, producing one record per CDR3 protein. Here the sample spans over 950,000 distinct CDR3 sequences, roughly 51% being singletons.

V is TRBV2 and J is TRBJ2-1, with 7 nucleotides matching TRBD1. This sequence originates from a woman aged 60-75 years in good health. The sequencing sample was made of blood. The CDR3 spells CATSSTGTSYNEQFF. CDR3 DNA: TGTGCCACATCTTCGACAGGGACCTCCTACAATGAGCAGTTCTTC.